Included here is one T cell receptor beta chain sequence, with context. This entry comes from a study of blood T cell repertoires in COVID-19. Study context: From T cells, B-cell-depleted T cells, or PBMCs came the material, which was cDNA or gDNA.

The data were produced by immunoSEQ multiplex PCR, yet TCRdb's version contains in-frame clones alone and is incomplete. The sample holds fewer than 30,000 clones; about 87% are singletons and the top ten take approximately 16%. V lost 0 bases and J 4 bases, leaving 12 bases between the germline ends. CDR3 length: 16 amino acids. Germline values: CDR1 MGHRA, CDR2 YSYEKL. What was sequenced was peripheral blood. The source of this sequence is a man aged 65-85 years with active COVID-19. This chain connects TRBV4-1 to TRBJ1-4; D is perhaps TRBD1 (5 bases). The chain's CDR3 is CASSQDVDSRNEKLFF. The DNA of the CDR3 is TGCGCCAGCAGCCAAGATGTAGACAGCCGTAATGAAAAACTGTTTTTT.